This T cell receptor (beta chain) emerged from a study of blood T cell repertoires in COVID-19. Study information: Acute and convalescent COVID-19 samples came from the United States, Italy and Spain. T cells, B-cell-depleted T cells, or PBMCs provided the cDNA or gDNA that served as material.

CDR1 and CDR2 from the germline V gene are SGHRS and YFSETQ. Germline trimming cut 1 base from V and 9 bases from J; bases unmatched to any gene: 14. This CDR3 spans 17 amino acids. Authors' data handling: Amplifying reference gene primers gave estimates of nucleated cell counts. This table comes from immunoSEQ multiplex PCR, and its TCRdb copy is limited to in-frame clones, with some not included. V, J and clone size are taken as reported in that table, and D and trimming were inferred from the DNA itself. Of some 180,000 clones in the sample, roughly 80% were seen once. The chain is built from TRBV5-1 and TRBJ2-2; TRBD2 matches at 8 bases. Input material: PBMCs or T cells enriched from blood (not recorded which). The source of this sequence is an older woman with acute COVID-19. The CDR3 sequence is CASSLLRQRELPRELFF. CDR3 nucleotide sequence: TGCGCCAGCAGCTTGCTTCGCCAGCGGGAGCTCCCTAGGGAGCTGTTTTTT.